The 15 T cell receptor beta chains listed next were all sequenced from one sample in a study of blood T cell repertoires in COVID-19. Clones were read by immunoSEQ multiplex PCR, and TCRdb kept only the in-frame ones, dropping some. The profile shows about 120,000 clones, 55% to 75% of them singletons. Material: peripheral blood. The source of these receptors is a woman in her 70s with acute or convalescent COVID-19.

CDR3: CASSTSGSYEQYF. DNA for the CDR3: TGTGCCAGCAGTACTAGCGGCTCCTACGAGCAGTACTTC. The chain has TRBV12-3 or TRBV12-4 and TRBJ2-7; 8 bases line up with TRBD2. The V gene end was trimmed by 5 bases and the J gene end by 0 bases; junction bases not matched to a gene: 0. The CDR3 has 13 residues.

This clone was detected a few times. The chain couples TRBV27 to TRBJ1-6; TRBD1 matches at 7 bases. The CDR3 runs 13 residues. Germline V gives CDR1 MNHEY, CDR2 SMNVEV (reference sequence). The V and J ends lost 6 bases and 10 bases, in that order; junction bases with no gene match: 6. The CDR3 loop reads CASSWDRGSPLHF. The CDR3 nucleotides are TGTGCCAGCAGCTGGGACAGAGGGTCACCCCTCCACTTT.

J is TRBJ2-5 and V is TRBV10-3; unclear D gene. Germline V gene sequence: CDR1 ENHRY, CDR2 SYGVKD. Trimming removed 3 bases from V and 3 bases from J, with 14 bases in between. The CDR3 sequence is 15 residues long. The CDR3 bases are TGTGCCATCAGTGACTCGCGGTCCGGAGAAGAGACCCAGTACTTC. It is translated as CAISDSRSGEETQYF.

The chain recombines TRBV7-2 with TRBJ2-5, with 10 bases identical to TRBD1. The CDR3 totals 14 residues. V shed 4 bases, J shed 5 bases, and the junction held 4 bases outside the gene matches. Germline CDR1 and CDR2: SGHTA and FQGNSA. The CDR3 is CASSSTGGRETQYF. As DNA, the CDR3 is TGTGCCAGCAGCTCGACAGGGGGCAGGGAGACCCAGTACTTC.

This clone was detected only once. CDR3 nucleotide sequence: TGTGCCAGCACCTCGGGACTAGCGGCGTTCAATGAGCAGTTCTTC. The encoded protein is CASTSGLAAFNEQFF. The chain links TRBV6-5 to TRBJ2-1; 11 positions agree with TRBD2. Germline V gene lookup returns CDR1 MNHEY and CDR2 SVGAGI. The trim removed 7 bases at V and 6 bases at J, leaving 8 bases unmatched. This CDR3 region has 15 residues.

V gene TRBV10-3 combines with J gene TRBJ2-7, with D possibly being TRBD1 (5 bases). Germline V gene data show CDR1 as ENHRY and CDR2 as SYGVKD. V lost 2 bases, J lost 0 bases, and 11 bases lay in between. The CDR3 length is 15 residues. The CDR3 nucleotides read TGTGCCATCAGTGAGGGGGCCTACAGCTCCTACGAGCAGTACTTC. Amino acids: CAISEGAYSSYEQYF.

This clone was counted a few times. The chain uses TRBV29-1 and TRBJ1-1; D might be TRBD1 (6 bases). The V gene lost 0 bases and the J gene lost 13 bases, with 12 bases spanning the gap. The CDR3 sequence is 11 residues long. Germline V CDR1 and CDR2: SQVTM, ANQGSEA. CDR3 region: CSVEDDRKIFF. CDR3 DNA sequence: TGCAGCGTTGAAGATGACAGGAAAATTTTCTTT.

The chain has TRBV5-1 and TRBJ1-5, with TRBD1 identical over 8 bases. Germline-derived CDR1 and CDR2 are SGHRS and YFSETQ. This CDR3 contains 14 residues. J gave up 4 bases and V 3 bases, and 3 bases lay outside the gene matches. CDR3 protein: CASSSGQGNQPQHF. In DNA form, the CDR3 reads TGCGCCAGCAGCTCCGGACAGGGAAATCAGCCCCAGCATTTT.

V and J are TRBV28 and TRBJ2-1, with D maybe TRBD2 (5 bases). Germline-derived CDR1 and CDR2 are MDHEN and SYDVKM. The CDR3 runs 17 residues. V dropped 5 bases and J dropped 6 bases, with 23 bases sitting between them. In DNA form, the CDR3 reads TGTGCCAGCAGTGCCCCCCGGGATAGGGTGTGGGGCAATGAGCAGTTCTTC. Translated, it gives CASSAPRDRVWGNEQFF.

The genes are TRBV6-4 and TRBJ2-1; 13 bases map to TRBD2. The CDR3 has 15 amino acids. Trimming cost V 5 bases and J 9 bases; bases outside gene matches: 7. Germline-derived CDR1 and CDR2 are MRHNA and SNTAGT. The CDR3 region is CASSRGLAGVGEQFF. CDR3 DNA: TGTGCCAGCAGTCGCGGACTAGCGGGAGTTGGTGAGCAGTTCTTC.

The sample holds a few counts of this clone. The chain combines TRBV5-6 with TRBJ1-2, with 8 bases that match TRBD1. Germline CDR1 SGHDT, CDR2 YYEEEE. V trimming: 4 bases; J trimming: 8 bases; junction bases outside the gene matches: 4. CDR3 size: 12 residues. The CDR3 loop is CASSPYRGGYTF. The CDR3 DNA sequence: TGTGCCAGCAGCCCCTACAGGGGGGGCTACACCTTC.

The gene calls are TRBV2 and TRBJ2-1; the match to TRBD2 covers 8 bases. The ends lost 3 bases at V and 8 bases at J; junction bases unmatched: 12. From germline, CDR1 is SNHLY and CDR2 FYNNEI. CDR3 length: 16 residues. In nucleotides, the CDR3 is TGTGCCAGCAGTGAGAGGGCTAGCGGGCCTCGGTATGAGCAGTTCTTC. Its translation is CASSERASGPRYEQFF.

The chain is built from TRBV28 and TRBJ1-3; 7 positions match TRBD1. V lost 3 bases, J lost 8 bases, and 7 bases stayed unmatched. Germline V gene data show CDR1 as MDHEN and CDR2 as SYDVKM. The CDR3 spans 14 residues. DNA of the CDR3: TGTGCCAGCAGTTTCAGGGGGTTGAGTGACACCATATATTTT. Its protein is CASSFRGLSDTIYF.

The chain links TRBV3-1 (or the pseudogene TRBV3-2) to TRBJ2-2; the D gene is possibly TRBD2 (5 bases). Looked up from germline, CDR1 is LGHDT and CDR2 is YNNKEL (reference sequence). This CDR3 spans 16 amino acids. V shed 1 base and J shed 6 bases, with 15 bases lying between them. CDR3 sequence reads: CASSQAHSPSSGELFF. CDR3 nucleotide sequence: TGTGCCAGCAGCCAAGCCCATTCACCTAGCTCCGGGGAGCTGTTTTTT.

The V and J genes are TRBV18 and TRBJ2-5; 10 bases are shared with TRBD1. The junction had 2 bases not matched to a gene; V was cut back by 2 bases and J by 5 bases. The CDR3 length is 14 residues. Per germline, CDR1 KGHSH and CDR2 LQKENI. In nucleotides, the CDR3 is TGTGCCAGCTCACCATCGGGACAGGGGGAGACCCAGTACTTC. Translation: CASSPSGQGETQYF.